This T cell receptor beta chain was captured by sequencing in a study of CXCR3-negative and CXCR3-positive naive CD8 T cells (dated by TCRdb to the late 2010s). Broadly, across the study: In total, about 135 million TRB reads were obtained, or roughly 1.5 +/- 0.3 million reads per library. Diversity and physicochemical repertoire analyses were performed on around 10 donors pooled from two independent experiments. For the TRBV-TRBJ cluster analysis, the naive subsets came from 5 or 6 donors, while the memory cells came from 3 donors. General conclusions and limits of the study: TRB CDR3s from CXCR3-positive naive cells showed higher hydrophobicity (lower Kidera factor 4), lower energy, and higher strength and volume indices than CXCR3-negative naive cells. Comparably high repertoire diversity was found in both naive subsets, whereas much lower repertoire diversity was found in memory CD8+ T cells. Freshly isolated PBMCs were used for most assays because CXCR3 expression partially decreased after cryopreservation. Surface CD5, linked to self-reactivity in mice, was comparable between naive subsets; TCR interaction strength was therefore also inferred from TRB CDR3 physicochemical properties. Similar TRBV-TRBJ usage was shown by naive CXCR3-negative and CXCR3-positive cells from the same donor, whereas distinct patterns were shown by memory cells.

Turning to this clonotype: Which antigen it targets is not known.

TCRdb names NextSeq 550 as the instrument used. The Human TCR Profiling Kit (MiLaboratory) was used to make UMI-labeled 5' RACE TRB cDNA libraries. The full amount of extracted RNA was used for cDNA synthesis, and the full amount of resulting cDNA was used for PCR amplification. Libraries were prepared in parallel with an identical number of PCR cycles. Regarding the original processing steps: With a requirement of at least two reads per UMI, MIGEC and MiXCR extracted about 50,000 +/- 10,000 unique UMI-labeled TRB cDNA molecules per library. An average of roughly 40,000 +/- 10,000 functional in-frame TRB CDR3 nucleotide clonotypes without stop codons was found per library. After downsampling to 5000 UMI-labeled TRB molecules per sample, diversity metrics such as normalized Shannon-Wiener and Chao1 were calculated in VDJtools. VDJtools computed clonotype-size-weighted physicochemical properties of the central five CDR3 residues: interaction energy, strength, volume and Kidera factor 4. Through TCRdb reprocessing, the reads give one entry per CDR3 protein sequence; DNA is omitted. The V and J calls, along with clone size, are taken from TCRdb and not from the paper's own processing. The sample's table covers under 150,000 distinct CDR3 sequences. About 0.27% of the sample is held by the ten biggest clonotypes.

The germline V gene yields SNHLY for CDR1 and FYNNEI for CDR2. From its cysteine to its phenylalanine, the CDR3 spans 15 amino acids. DNA is not recorded here. For every CD8+ T cell subset, under 350,000 cells were flow-sorted straight into RLT lysis buffer, and each subset was sorted in triplicate. To exclude memory contaminants, naive CD8+ T cells were stringently defined as CD45RO-CCR7+CD27+CD95-. Standard density gradient centrifugation was used to isolate peripheral blood mononuclear cells from buffy coats. Naive CXCR3-negative and CXCR3-positive CD8+ T cells were flow-sorted on a FACSAria III. Total RNA was extracted from sorted cells with an RNeasy Mini Kit.

Sequencing input: naive CXCR3+ CD8+ T cells from blood. This specimen's cell subset or site label, interpreted: CD45RO-CCR7+CD27+CD95- naive CD8+ T cells expressing CXCR3 (TNR3+). Recombination linked TRBV2 to TRBJ2-1. This receptor was taken from a human donor in good health. Some clones in this sample may be carry-over from other donors' samples. The CDR3 protein is CASSGGVWSYNEQFF. Outside the CDR3, residues come from the reference TRBV2 and TRBJ2-1 proteins, so the full variable domain is: EPEVTQTPSHQVTQMGQEVILRCVPISNHLYFYWYRQILGQKVEFLVSFYNNEISEKSEIFDDQFSVERPDGSNFTLKIRSTKLEDSAMYFCASSGGVWSYNEQFFGPGTRLTVL.